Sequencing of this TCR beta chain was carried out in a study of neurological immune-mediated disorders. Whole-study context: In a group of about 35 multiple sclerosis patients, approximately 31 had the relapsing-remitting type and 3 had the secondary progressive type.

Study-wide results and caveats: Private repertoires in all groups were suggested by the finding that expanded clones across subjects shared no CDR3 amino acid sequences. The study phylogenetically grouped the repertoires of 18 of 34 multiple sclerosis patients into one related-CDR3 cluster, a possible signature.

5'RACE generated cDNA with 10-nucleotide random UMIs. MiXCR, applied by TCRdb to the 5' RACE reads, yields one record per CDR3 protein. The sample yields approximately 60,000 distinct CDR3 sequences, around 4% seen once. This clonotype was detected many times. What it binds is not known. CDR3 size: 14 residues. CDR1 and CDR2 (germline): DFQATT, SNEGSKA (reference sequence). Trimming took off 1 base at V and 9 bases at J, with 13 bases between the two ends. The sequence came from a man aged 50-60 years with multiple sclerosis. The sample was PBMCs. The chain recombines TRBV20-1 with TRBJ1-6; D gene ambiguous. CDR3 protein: CSARASNAGSPLHF. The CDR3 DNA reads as TGCAGTGCTAGAGCTTCCAACGCCGGTTCACCCCTCCACTTT.